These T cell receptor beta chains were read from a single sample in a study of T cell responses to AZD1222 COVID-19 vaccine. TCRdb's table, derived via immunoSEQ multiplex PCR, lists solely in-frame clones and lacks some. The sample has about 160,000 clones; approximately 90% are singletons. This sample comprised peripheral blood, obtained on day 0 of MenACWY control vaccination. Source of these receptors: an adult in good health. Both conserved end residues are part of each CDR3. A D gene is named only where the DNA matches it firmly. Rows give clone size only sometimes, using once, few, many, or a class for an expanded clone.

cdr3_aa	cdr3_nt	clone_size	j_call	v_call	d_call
CASSQQTGITSHGYTF	TGTGCCAGCAGCCAGCAGACAGGGATCACAAGCCATGGCTACACCTTC	once	TRBJ1-2	TRBV5-6	TRBD1
CASSATKTGGPQQTQYF	TGTGCCAGCTCAGCTACAAAGACAGGGGGCCCGCAACAGACCCAGTACTTC	NA	TRBJ2-5	TRBV18	TRBD1
CASSFAILQETQYF	TGTGCCAGCAGCTTCGCCATCTTACAAGAGACCCAGTACTTC	NA	TRBJ2-5	TRBV7-8	NA
CASINQRQGKTEAFF	TGTGCCAGTATCAATCAGAGACAGGGCAAGACTGAAGCTTTCTTT	NA	TRBJ1-1	TRBV19	TRBD1
CASSSPQGSYNEQFF	TGTGCCAGCAGCTCGCCGCAGGGTTCCTACAATGAGCAGTTCTTC	once	TRBJ2-1	TRBV7-2	NA
CASRGGRAVGDNEQFF	TGTGCCAGCAGAGGCGGGAGGGCGGTGGGGGACAATGAGCAGTTCTTC	NA	TRBJ2-1	TRBV28	TRBD2
CASVGVRSDSNQPQHF	TGTGCCAGCGTGGGGGTTAGAAGCGATAGCAATCAGCCCCAGCATTTT	NA	TRBJ1-5	TRBV6-7	NA
CASSPPQAAYNEQFF	TGTGCCAGCTCACCGCCCCAAGCGGCCTACAATGAGCAGTTCTTC	NA	TRBJ2-1	TRBV18	NA
CAISESGSYGYTF	TGTGCCATCAGTGAGTCTGGCAGCTATGGCTACACCTTC	NA	TRBJ1-2	TRBV10-3	NA
CASSLVTSGRVNIQYF	TGTGCCAGCAGCTTAGTAACTAGCGGGAGGGTGAACATTCAGTACTTC	NA	TRBJ2-4	TRBV7-2	TRBD2
CATSDLGRGRETQYF	TGTGCCACCAGTGATTTAGGCAGGGGGAGAGAGACCCAGTACTTC	NA	TRBJ2-5	TRBV24-1	TRBD1
CASSYVTSGFSSTDTQYF	TGTGCCAGCAGTTACGTGACTAGCGGGTTCTCTAGCACAGATACGCAGTATTTT	once	TRBJ2-3	TRBV6-2/TRBV6-3	TRBD2
CASSLAPGQSSYEQYF	TGCGCCAGCAGCTTGGCGCCGGGACAAAGCTCCTACGAGCAGTACTTC	NA	TRBJ2-7	TRBV5-1	NA
CASREMNTEAFF	TGTGCCAGCAGAGAGATGAACACTGAAGCTTTCTTT	NA	TRBJ1-1	TRBV12-3/TRBV12-4	NA
CASSPTGSHEQYF	TGTGCCAGCAGCCCTACAGGGTCCCACGAGCAGTACTTC	NA	TRBJ2-7	TRBV3-1/TRBV3-2	NA
CASSQVGHGSLHF	TGTGCCAGCAGCCAAGTGGGACATGGATCCCTCCACTTT	NA	TRBJ1-6	TRBV3-1/TRBV3-2	NA
CASCPRSDAQQETQYF	TGTGCCAGCTGCCCCCGTAGTGACGCGCAACAAGAGACCCAGTACTTC	NA	TRBJ2-5	TRBV6-6	NA
CASRGGGGVLNTEAFF	TGTGCCAGCAGAGGAGGAGGGGGAGTCTTGAACACTGAAGCTTTCTTT	NA	TRBJ1-1	TRBV28	NA
CASSPVANSPLHF	TGTGCCAGCAGCCCTGTGGCGAATTCACCCCTCCACTTT	NA	TRBJ1-6	TRBV3-1/TRBV3-2	NA
CASRPQRTGYTEAFF	TGTGCCAGCAGACCCCAAAGGACAGGGTATACTGAAGCTTTCTTT	NA	TRBJ1-1	TRBV27	TRBD1
CASSPTGRAEKLFF	TGTGCCAGCAGCCCGACAGGGAGAGCTGAAAAACTGTTTTTT	NA	TRBJ1-4	TRBV7-9	TRBD1
CASSPTSQGVYYEQYF	TGTGCCAGCAGCCCCACCAGTCAGGGGGTGTACTACGAGCAGTACTTC	NA	TRBJ2-7	TRBV28	TRBD1
CAISRDSDSTEAFF	TGTGCCATCAGCAGGGACAGTGACAGCACTGAAGCTTTCTTT	NA	TRBJ1-1	TRBV10-3	TRBD1
CASSFRGGSGNEQFF	TGCGCCAGCAGCTTTAGAGGGGGCTCGGGAAATGAGCAGTTCTTC	once	TRBJ2-1	TRBV5-1	TRBD1
CASSLRWTGNYGYTF	TGCGCCAGCAGCCTCCGCTGGACAGGCAACTATGGCTACACCTTC	NA	TRBJ1-2	TRBV4-1	TRBD1
CASSYGGGEKLFF	TGTGCCAGCAGTTATGGGGGAGGGGAAAAACTGTTTTTT	NA	TRBJ1-4	TRBV27	NA
CASRGDSTNYGYTF	TGTGCCAGCAGGGGGGACAGCACTAACTATGGCTACACCTTC	NA	TRBJ1-2	TRBV2	TRBD1
CASSLTGRKNEQYF	TGTGCCAGCAGCTTAACCGGGAGAAAAAACGAGCAGTACTTC	NA	TRBJ2-7	TRBV7-3	NA
CASRTSASSYNEQFF	TGCGCCAGCAGAACTAGCGCCTCCTCCTACAATGAGCAGTTCTTC	NA	TRBJ2-1	TRBV10-2	TRBD2
CSAGILNEQYF	TGCAGTGCTGGAATCCTGAACGAGCAGTACTTC	NA	TRBJ2-7	TRBV20-1	NA
CASRTSGGRNSPLHF	TGTGCCAGCAGGACCTCGGGGGGTCGCAATTCACCCCTCCACTTT	NA	TRBJ1-6	TRBV27	NA
CASSESRLQNQPQHF	TGTGCCAGCAGTGAGTCGAGACTCCAAAATCAGCCCCAGCATTTT	once	TRBJ1-5	TRBV6-1	NA
CASSLAANGYTF	TGTGCCAGCAGTTTGGCGGCCAATGGCTACACCTTC	NA	TRBJ1-2	TRBV6-2/TRBV6-3	NA
CASRRDSFNTEAFF	TGTGCCAGCAGGAGGGACTCGTTTAACACTGAAGCTTTCTTT	NA	TRBJ1-1	TRBV9	NA
CASSMDGAGGRTYEQYF	TGTGCCAGTAGTATGGACGGAGCGGGCGGGAGGACCTACGAGCAGTACTTC	NA	TRBJ2-7	TRBV19	TRBD2
CASSQDGWDRANTEAFF	TGTGCCAGCAGCCAAGATGGGTGGGACAGGGCGAACACTGAAGCTTTCTTT	NA	TRBJ1-1	TRBV14	TRBD1
CASSIDGSRGTPGELFF	TGTGCCAGTAGTATAGACGGCTCGCGGGGCACTCCCGGGGAGCTGTTTTTT	NA	TRBJ2-2	TRBV19	NA
CASSLGQVLEKLFF	TGTGCCAGCAGCCTAGGGCAGGTACTAGAAAAACTGTTTTTT	NA	TRBJ1-4	TRBV3-1/TRBV3-2	NA
CASSEYLKGKSYNEQFF	TGTGCCAGCAGTGAATATCTGAAGGGGAAATCCTACAATGAGCAGTTCTTC	NA	TRBJ2-1	TRBV25-1	NA
CASTGGRDPYNEQFF	TGTGCCAGTACGGGGGGGAGAGATCCTTACAATGAGCAGTTCTTC	NA	TRBJ2-1	TRBV19	TRBD2
CASSSPTGGTYEQYF	TGTGCCAGCAGTTCGCCCACAGGGGGAACCTACGAGCAGTACTTC	once	TRBJ2-7	TRBV6-2/TRBV6-3	TRBD1
CATSGKGFGNQPQHF	TGTGCCACCAGTGGGAAGGGATTCGGCAATCAGCCCCAGCATTTT	NA	TRBJ1-5	TRBV24-1	NA
CASSQVRGEAFF	TGCGCCAGCAGTCAGGTTCGGGGTGAAGCTTTCTTT	NA	TRBJ1-1	TRBV23-1	NA
CASSSGLAGRRETQYF	TGCGCCAGCAGCTCCGGACTAGCGGGACGGCGGGAGACCCAGTACTTC	NA	TRBJ2-5	TRBV5-1	TRBD2
CASSPQGVVRNTIYF	TGTGCCAGCTCACCACAGGGGGTTGTTCGAAACACCATATATTTT	NA	TRBJ1-3	TRBV18	NA